These 16 T cell receptor beta chains were sequenced from one sample in a study of blood T cell repertoires in COVID-19. Profiling relied on immunoSEQ multiplex PCR, and the TCRdb table lists in-frame clones only, not all of them. The sample carries 300,000 or so clones, about 88% recorded once. The sample taken for sequencing was PBMCs or T cells enriched from blood (not recorded which). These receptor sequences come from a woman under 40 who had recovered from COVID-19.

The chain employs TRBV11-2 and TRBJ2-3, with 7 positions matching TRBD2. CDR3 length equals 12 residues. CDR1 is SGHAT, CDR2 FQNNGV, per germline. Trimming removed 7 bases from V and 6 bases from J; junction bases left unmatched: 4. The CDR3 DNA sequence: TGTGCCAGCAACCCTAGCGGTGATACGCAGTATTTT. Its translation: CASNPSGDTQYF. The whole variable domain, filled in from reference TRBV11-2 and TRBJ2-3, reads EAGVAQSPRYKIIEKRQSVAFWCNPISGHATLYWYQQILGQGPKLLIQFQNNGVVDDSQLPKDRFSAERLKGVDSTLKIQPAKLEDSAVYLCASNPSGDTQYFGPGTRLTVL.

The chain carries TRBV9 and TRBJ1-4; D not resolved. Germline CDR1 is SGDLS and CDR2 is YYNGEE. The ends were cut back, 3 bases at V and 7 bases at J, with 13 bases in the middle. This CDR3 has 14 residues. The CDR3 coding sequence is TGTGCCAGCAGCGCAACGGAGGGAAGTGAAAAACTGTTTTTT. Translated, it gives CASSATEGSEKLFF.

The CDR3 nucleotides are TGTGCCAGCAGAGCCGGGGCCAAAAACATTCAGTACTTC. Translation gives CASRAGAKNIQYF. This rearrangement joins TRBV28 to TRBJ2-4; D is uncertain. In germline, CDR1 is MDHEN, CDR2 SYDVKM. V was pared by 6 bases and J by 1 base, with 7 bases between. This CDR3 region has 13 residues.

The rearrangement joins TRBV19 to TRBJ1-2; the D is unclear. The CDR3 consists of 11 residues. Trimming shortened V by 7 bases and J by 7 bases, and 10 bases separated the two germline ends. Per the germline V gene, CDR1 is LNHDA and CDR2 is SQIVND (reference sequence). The CDR3, as DNA: TGTGCCAGTACGGGGAGGGTTGGCTACACCTTC. It is translated as CASTGRVGYTF.

This clone has just one count. The rearrangement joins TRBV3-1 (or the pseudogene TRBV3-2) to TRBJ2-5, with a tentative D call TRBD2 (5 bases). CDR3 length: 15 residues. The V end lost 0 bases, the J end lost 1 base, and 9 bases lay between the germline ends. Germline V gene data show CDR1 as LGHDT and CDR2 as YNNKEL (reference sequence). CDR3 protein: CASSQDRGSQETQYF. The CDR3, as DNA: TGTGCCAGCAGCCAAGATCGGGGAAGCCAAGAGACCCAGTACTTC.

The count of this clone is one. The chain couples TRBV28 to TRBJ1-3; D is uncertain. The V end was cut by 3 bases, the J end by 0 bases, with 6 bases between. There are 14 residues in the CDR3. Germline assignment: CDR1 MDHEN and CDR2 SYDVKM. CDR3 DNA sequence: TGTGCCAGCAGTTTGCGAAACTCTGGAAACACCATATATTTT. It encodes CASSLRNSGNTIYF.

This chain connects TRBV28 to TRBJ1-1; tentatively, D is TRBD1 (5 bases). The CDR3 extends over 12 amino acids. The V end lost 5 bases, the J end lost 7 bases, and 11 bases lay between the germline ends. CDR1 and CDR2 (germline): MDHEN, SYDVKM. CDR3 DNA sequence: TGTGCCAGCAGTCCGAGACAGATTGAAGCTTTCTTT. Its translation is CASSPRQIEAFF.

This clone was recorded once. This sequence joins TRBV21-1 and TRBJ2-5; TRBD1 is taken as the D call from the table, unchecked against the DNA. TRBV21-1 is a documented pseudogene. The CDR3 has 13 amino acids. The CDR3 region is CASSGHRGETQYF. The CDR3 nucleotides are TGTGCCAGCAGCGGACACAGGGGAGAGACCCAGTACTTC.

This chain connects TRBV7-8 to TRBJ2-3; possibly TRBD2 for D (6 bases). CDR1 and CDR2 from the germline V gene are SGHVS and FQNEAQ. Deletions cut 1 base from V and 2 bases from J, with 7 bases between. This CDR3 has 14 amino acids. CDR3 DNA sequence: TGTGCCAGCAGCTTAGGGACTAACACAGATACGCAGTATTTT. This codes for CASSLGTNTDTQYF.

The chain couples TRBV7-2 to TRBJ1-3; D may be TRBD1 (6 bases). With 4 bases removed from V and 4 bases from J, the gap between germline ends came to 11 bases. This CDR3 contains 14 residues. Per germline, CDR1 SGHTA and CDR2 FQGNSA. The CDR3 reads CASSSPGAGNTIYF. CDR3 coding DNA: TGTGCCAGCAGCTCCCCAGGGGCGGGAAACACCATATATTTT.

The rearrangement joins TRBV5-1 to TRBJ2-5, with TRBD1 identical over 9 bases. V lost 3 bases to trimming and J lost 4 bases; unmatched junction nucleotides: 7. The CDR3 has 15 amino acids. Germline CDR1 and CDR2: SGHRS and YFSETQ. CDR3 residues: CASSSSGTGSETQYF. CDR3 nucleotide sequence: TGCGCCAGCAGCTCCTCCGGGACAGGGTCAGAGACCCAGTACTTC.

V gene TRBV9 combines with J gene TRBJ2-1; TRBD2 matches at 14 bases. Germline values: CDR1 SGDLS, CDR2 YYNGEE. J lost 4 bases, V lost 4 bases, and 10 bases had no gene match. This CDR3 region has 18 residues. The CDR3 spells CASSPSTSGGARYNEQFF. As DNA, the CDR3 is TGTGCCAGCAGCCCATCGACTAGCGGGGGGGCCCGTTACAATGAGCAGTTCTTC.

The rearrangement uses TRBV4-1 and TRBJ2-2, with D possibly matching TRBD1 (5 bases). The V end lost 1 base, the J end lost 2 bases, and 14 bases lay between the germline ends. The CDR3 loop spans 17 amino acids. The germline V gene has CDR1 MGHRA and CDR2 YSYEKL. The CDR3 sequence: CASSQGGPVLNTGELFF. CDR3 DNA: TGCGCCAGCAGCCAAGGGGGCCCGGTCCTAAACACCGGGGAGCTGTTTTTT.

At least ten counts were recorded for this clone. The sample contains more than one DNA sequence encoding this CDR3. The chain recombines TRBV7-8 with TRBJ2-7, with D perhaps TRBD1 (5 bases). This CDR3 is 15 amino acids long. Trimming removed 5 bases from V and 1 base from J, with 15 bases in between. Germline V gene lookup returns CDR1 SGHVS and CDR2 FQNEAQ. Written as DNA, the CDR3 is TGTGCCAGCAGCCCTGGGCAGGGCCCTTCCTACGAGCAGTACTTC. Translation gives CASSPGQGPSYEQYF. The full variable domain, in which reference TRBV7-8 and TRBJ2-7 provide the parts outside the CDR3, is GAGVSQSPRYKVAKRGQDVALRCDPISGHVSLFWYQQALGQGPEFLTYFQNEAQLDKSGLPSDRFFAERPEGSVSTLKIQRTQQEDSAVYLCASSPGQGPSYEQYFGPGTRLTVT.

The J gene is TRBJ2-5, the V gene TRBV24-1, with 7 nucleotides matching TRBD1. This CDR3 is 15 amino acids long. V shed 4 bases and J 5 bases; nucleotides not matched to a gene: 9. The V gene's germline CDR1 is KGHDR and CDR2 SFDVKD. The CDR3: CATSEDGDRHETQYF. The CDR3 nucleotides are TGTGCCACCAGTGAAGATGGGGACAGACACGAGACCCAGTACTTC.

The chain joins TRBV5-1 to TRBJ2-1, with D possibly being TRBD1 (6 bases). This CDR3 is built from 14 residues. The germline CDR1 and CDR2 sequences are SGHRS and YFSETQ. Trimming removed 4 bases at V and 8 bases at J, with 16 bases between. CDR3 residues: CASSTGQILDEQFF. The CDR3, as DNA: TGCGCCAGCAGCACCGGACAGATTTTGGATGAGCAGTTCTTC.